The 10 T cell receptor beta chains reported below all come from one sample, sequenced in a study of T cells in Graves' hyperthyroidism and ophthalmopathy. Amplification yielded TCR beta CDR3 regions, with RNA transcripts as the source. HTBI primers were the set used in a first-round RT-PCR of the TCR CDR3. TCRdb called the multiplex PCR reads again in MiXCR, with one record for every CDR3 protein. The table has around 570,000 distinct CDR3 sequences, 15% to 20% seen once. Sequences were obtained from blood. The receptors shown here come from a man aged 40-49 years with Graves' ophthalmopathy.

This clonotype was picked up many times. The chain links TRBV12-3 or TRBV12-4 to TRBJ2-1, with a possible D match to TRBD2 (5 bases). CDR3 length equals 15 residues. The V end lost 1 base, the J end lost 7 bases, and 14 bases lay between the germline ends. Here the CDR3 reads CASSLGRTLGNEQFF. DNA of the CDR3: TGTGCCAGCAGTTTAGGGAGGACGTTAGGAAATGAGCAGTTCTTC.

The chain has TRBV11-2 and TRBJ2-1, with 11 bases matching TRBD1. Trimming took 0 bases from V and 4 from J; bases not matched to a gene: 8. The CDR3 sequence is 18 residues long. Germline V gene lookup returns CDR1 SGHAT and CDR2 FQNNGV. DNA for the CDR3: TGTGCCAGCAGCTTAGATAGGACAGGGGGCCTACTTTACAATGAGCAGTTCTTC. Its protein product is CASSLDRTGGLLYNEQFF.

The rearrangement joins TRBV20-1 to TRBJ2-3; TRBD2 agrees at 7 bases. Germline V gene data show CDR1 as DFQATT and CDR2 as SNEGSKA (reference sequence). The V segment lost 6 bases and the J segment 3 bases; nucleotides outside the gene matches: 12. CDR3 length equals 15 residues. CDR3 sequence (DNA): TGCAGTGCATCGTCAGGGCGGGAGTATACAGATACGCAGTATTTT. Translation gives CSASSGREYTDTQYF.

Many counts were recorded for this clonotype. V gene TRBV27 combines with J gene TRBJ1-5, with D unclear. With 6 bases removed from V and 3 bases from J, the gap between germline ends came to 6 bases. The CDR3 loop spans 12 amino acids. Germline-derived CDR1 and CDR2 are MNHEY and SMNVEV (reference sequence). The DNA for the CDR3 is TGTGCCAGCAGAGGACCCAATCAGCCCCAGCATTTT. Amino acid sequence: CASRGPNQPQHF.

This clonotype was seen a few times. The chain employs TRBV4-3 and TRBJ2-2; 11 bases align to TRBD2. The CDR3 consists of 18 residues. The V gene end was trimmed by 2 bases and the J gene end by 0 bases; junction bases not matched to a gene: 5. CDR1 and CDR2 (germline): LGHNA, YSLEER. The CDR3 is CASSQIATSGTNTGELFF. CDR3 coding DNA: TGCGCCAGCAGCCAAATCGCGACTAGCGGGACGAACACCGGGGAGCTGTTTTTT.

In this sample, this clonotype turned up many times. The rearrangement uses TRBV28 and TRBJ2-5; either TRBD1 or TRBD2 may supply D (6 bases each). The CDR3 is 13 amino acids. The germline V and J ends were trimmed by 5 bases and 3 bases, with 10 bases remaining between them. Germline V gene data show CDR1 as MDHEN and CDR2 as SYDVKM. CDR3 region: CASSLRGEETQYF. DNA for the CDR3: TGTGCCAGCAGTCTTAGGGGGGAAGAGACCCAGTACTTC.

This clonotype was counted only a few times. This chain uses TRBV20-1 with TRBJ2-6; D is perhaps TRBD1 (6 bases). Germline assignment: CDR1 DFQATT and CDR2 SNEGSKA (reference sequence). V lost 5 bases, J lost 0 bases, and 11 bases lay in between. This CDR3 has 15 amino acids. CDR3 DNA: TGCAGTGCTTCCCCGGGACACTCTGGGGCCAACGTCCTGACTTTC. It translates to CSASPGHSGANVLTF.

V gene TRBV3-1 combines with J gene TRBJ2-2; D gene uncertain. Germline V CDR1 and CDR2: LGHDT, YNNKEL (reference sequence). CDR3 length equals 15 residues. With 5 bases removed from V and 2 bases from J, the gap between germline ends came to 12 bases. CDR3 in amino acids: CASSSRKGNTGELFF. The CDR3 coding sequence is TGTGCCAGCAGCTCGCGGAAGGGTAACACCGGGGAGCTGTTTTTT.

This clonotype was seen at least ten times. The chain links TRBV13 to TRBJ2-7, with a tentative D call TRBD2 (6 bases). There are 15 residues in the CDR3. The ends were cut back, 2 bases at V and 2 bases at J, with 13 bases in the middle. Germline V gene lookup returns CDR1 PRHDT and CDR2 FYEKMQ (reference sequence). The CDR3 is CASSLSGGITYEQYF. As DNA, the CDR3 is TGTGCCAGCAGCTTAAGTGGCGGGATCACCTACGAGCAGTACTTC.

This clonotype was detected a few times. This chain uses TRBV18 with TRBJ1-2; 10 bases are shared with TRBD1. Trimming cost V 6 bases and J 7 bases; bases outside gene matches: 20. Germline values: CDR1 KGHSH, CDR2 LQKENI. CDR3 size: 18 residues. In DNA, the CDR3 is TGTGCCAGCTCTCCCTCCGGGAGACAGGGGGCGCGCAACGCTGGCTACACCTTC. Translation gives CASSPSGRQGARNAGYTF.